The 13 T cell receptor beta chains reported below all come from one sample, sequenced in a study of CD8+CD57+ T cells in acquired aplastic anemia. Both TCR beta VDJ combination and CDR3 sequence profiling were carried out. Genomic DNA was the template for this profiling. TCRdb re-called the reads through MiXCR, storing one row per CDR3 protein. Of 350,000 to 450,000 distinct CDR3 sequences in the sample, 65% to 80% were seen once. Sequencing input: sorted CD4+, CD8+, or CD8+CD57+ T cells (not recorded which) from PBMCs. These receptors all stem from a human donor in good health, serving as a control.

This clonotype was recorded many times. The chain employs TRBV6-2 or TRBV6-3 and TRBJ2-5; 10 bases line up with TRBD2. The CDR3 contains 17 residues. J was trimmed by 0 bases and V by 6 bases; bases with no gene match: 10. Germline V gene sequence: CDR1 MNHEY, CDR2 SVGEGT. Written as DNA, the CDR3 is TGTGCCAGCAGCCGTATAGCGGGGGGTATGTACCAAGAGACCCAGTACTTC. It is translated as CASSRIAGGMYQETQYF.

V usage is TRBV7-3 and J usage is TRBJ1-6; 7 positions match TRBD1. The germline V gene encodes CDR1 SGHTA and CDR2 FQGTGA. Losses at the gene ends were 4 bases for V and 16 bases for J; bases not matched to a gene: 16. The CDR3 loop spans 15 amino acids. CDR3 in amino acids: CASSWDSNEPPHLHF. The DNA of the CDR3 is TGTGCCAGCAGCTGGGACAGCAATGAGCCTCCGCATCTCCACTTT.

This clonotype was recorded many times. The rearrangement links TRBV5-8 to TRBJ1-4, with TRBD1 identical over 7 bases. The CDR3 spans 14 residues. Trimming cost V 3 bases and J 7 bases; bases outside gene matches: 6. Germline loops: CDR1 SGHTS, CDR2 YDEGEE. CDR3 loop: CASSSDRLAEKLFF. CDR3 sequence (DNA): TGTGCCAGCAGCTCGGACAGGCTGGCTGAAAAACTGTTTTTT.

This clonotype was seen just once. A much larger clonotype is one base distant, so this may be a read error. The conserved phenylalanine or tryptophan is not found at the CDR3 terminus, so this likely reflects a read error. The genes are TRBV6-1 and TRBJ2-3, with TRBD2 identical over 10 bases. Germline V gives CDR1 MNHNS, CDR2 SASEGT. This CDR3 contains 16 residues. V lost 5 bases to trimming and J lost 2 bases; unmatched junction nucleotides: 7. The CDR3 reads CASSPRLAGLTDTQYL. CDR3 bases: TGTGCCAGCAGTCCACGACTAGCGGGCCTCACAGATACGCAGTATCTT.

This chain joins TRBV2 and TRBJ1-5, with D maybe TRBD1 (6 bases). The CDR3 spans 15 residues. V was trimmed by 7 bases and J by 7 bases, leaving 20 bases between them. The V gene's germline CDR1 is SNHLY and CDR2 FYNNEI. CDR3 DNA: TGTGCCAGCACCCCACGGGAACAGGGTAGACAGCCCCAGCATTTT. It codes for CASTPREQGRQPQHF.

As to this clonotype: No conserved phenylalanine or tryptophan is present at the end of the CDR3, so a read error is the likely explanation. J is TRBJ2-7 and V is TRBV7-2; D is unresolved. The CDR3 consists of 12 residues. Germline loops: CDR1 SGHTA, CDR2 FQGNSA. The germline V and J ends were trimmed by 4 bases and 0 bases, with 4 bases remaining between them. As DNA, the CDR3 is TGTGCCAGCAGCTATAGCTCCTACGAGCAGTACCTC. Translated, it gives CASSYSSYEQYL.

The rearrangement uses TRBV5-1 and TRBJ2-6, with TRBD1 matching 7 bases. The CDR3 totals 18 residues. V lost 5 bases, J lost 0 bases, and 11 bases stayed unmatched. The V gene's germline CDR1 is SGHRS and CDR2 YFSETQ. CDR3 residues: CASSTGTAYNSGANVLTF. In nucleotides, the CDR3 is TGCGCCAGCAGTACCGGGACAGCCTACAACTCTGGGGCCAACGTCCTGACTTTC.

The genes are TRBV6-2 or TRBV6-3 and TRBJ2-3; 11 bases fit TRBD1. CDR3 length: 17 residues. CDR1 is MNHEY, CDR2 SVGEGT, per germline. Trimming cost V 4 bases and J 3 bases; bases outside gene matches: 9. The CDR3 reads CASSSWTGGYLTDTQYF. The DNA of the CDR3 is TGTGCCAGCAGTTCCTGGACAGGGGGCTATTTGACAGATACGCAGTATTTT.

This rearrangement joins TRBV7-2 to TRBJ1-5; D not resolved. Germline loops: CDR1 SGHTA, CDR2 FQGNSA. Trimming left V 2 bases short and J 7 bases short, with 9 bases between. The CDR3 covers 13 residues. Here the CDR3 DNA reads TGTGCCAGCAGCTTAACTATCCACCAGCCCCAGCATTTT. It codes for CASSLTIHQPQHF.

The chain carries TRBV12-3 or TRBV12-4 and TRBJ1-6; D is undetermined. The CDR3 has 12 amino acids. V was cut by 5 bases and J by 8 bases, with 7 bases left in between. CDR3 in amino acids: CASSPGDSPLHF. CDR3 nucleotides: TGTGCCAGCAGTCCCGGTGATTCACCCCTCCACTTT.

Remarks on this clonotype: Sequence at one end of the junction differs from germline and may be a read error. This chain joins TRBV15 and TRBJ2-7; D possibly corresponds to TRBD2 (6 bases). Germline CDR1 reads LNHNV; CDR2 reads YYDKDF (reference sequence). This CDR3 has 15 amino acids. The CDR3 here is CASSVAAGNSYEQYF. The CDR3 coding sequence is TGTGCCAGCAGCGTAGCGGCAGGGAACTCCTACGAGCAGTACTTC. Based on the CDR3 plus reference TRBV15 and TRBJ2-7, the full variable domain is DAMVIQNPRYQVTQFGKPVTLSCSQTLNHNVMYWYQQKSSQAPKLLFHYYDKDFNNEADTPDNFQSRRPNTSFCFLDIRSPGLGDTAMYLCASSVAAGNSYEQYFGPGTRLTVT.

CDR3 amino acids: CASSKAPGGEPNQPQHF. DNA for the CDR3: TGTGCCAGCAGCAAAGCTCCGGGGGGGGAGCCGAATCAGCCCCAGCATTTT. The rearrangement joins TRBV7-6 to TRBJ1-5; a possible D gene is TRBD1 (5 bases). The V gene lost 5 bases and the J gene lost 4 bases, with 21 bases spanning the gap. This CDR3 is built from 17 residues. From germline, CDR1 is SGHVS and CDR2 FNYEAQ.

The chain carries TRBV2 and TRBJ1-2, with unresolved D. This CDR3 spans 13 amino acids. V shed 6 bases and J shed 0 bases, with 8 bases lying between them. The germline gives CDR1 SNHLY, CDR2 FYNNEI. The CDR3 DNA reads as TGTGCCAGCAGCGGAGCCACTAACTATGGCTACACCTTC. Translation: CASSGATNYGYTF.